The 4 T cell receptor beta chains in this list originate from one sample, sequenced in a study of CD8 T cells in Susac syndrome. Random hexamers were used to reverse transcribe 0.5 to 1 ug of RNA. Each CDR3 protein gets one entry after TCRdb re-called the immunoSEQ multiplex PCR reads with MiXCR. This table has just over 150,000 distinct CDR3 sequences, approximately 93% appearing once. Material: CD8+ T cells from PBMCs. The receptors come from a human donor with multiple sclerosis.

The chain recombines TRBV3-1 with TRBJ2-3, with TRBD2 identical over 12 bases. The CDR3 covers 18 residues. Unmatched junction bases numbered 10, after V lost 0 bases and J lost 6 bases. CDR1 is LGHDT, CDR2 YNNKEL, per germline (reference sequence). The CDR3 is CASSQDLEGLAGWDTQYF. Here the CDR3 DNA reads TGTGCCAGCAGCCAAGACTTGGAAGGACTAGCGGGGTGGGATACGCAGTATTTT.

The J gene is TRBJ2-1, the V gene TRBV19, with 8 bases aligning to TRBD1. Germline CDR1 reads LNHDA; CDR2 reads SQIVND (reference sequence). The length of the CDR3 is 16 residues. With V trimmed by 3 bases and J by 0 bases, 4 bases remained unmatched. The DNA for the CDR3 is TGTGCCAGTAGTATCACAGGGGGGCACTCCTACAATGAGCAGTTCTTC. This sequence encodes CASSITGGHSYNEQFF.

The V call is TRBV3-1, the J call TRBJ2-6; perhaps TRBD2 as D (6 bases). Deletions cut 3 bases from V and 1 base from J, with 13 bases between. CDR3 length: 17 amino acids. The germline V gene encodes CDR1 LGHDT and CDR2 YNNKEL (reference sequence). In nucleotides, the CDR3 is TGTGCCAGCAGCCAGCGGGATCAAAGGTCTGGGGCCAACGTCCTGACTTTC. Protein product: CASSQRDQRSGANVLTF.

The V gene is TRBV12-3 or TRBV12-4, the J gene TRBJ2-1; TRBD1 matches at 7 bases. The V gene end was trimmed by 6 bases and the J gene end by 2 bases; junction bases not matched to a gene: 7. The CDR3 has 15 residues. The CDR3 DNA is TGTGCCAGCAGAAACCGGGACAGAGCCTACAATGAGCAGTTCTTC. It encodes CASRNRDRAYNEQFF.